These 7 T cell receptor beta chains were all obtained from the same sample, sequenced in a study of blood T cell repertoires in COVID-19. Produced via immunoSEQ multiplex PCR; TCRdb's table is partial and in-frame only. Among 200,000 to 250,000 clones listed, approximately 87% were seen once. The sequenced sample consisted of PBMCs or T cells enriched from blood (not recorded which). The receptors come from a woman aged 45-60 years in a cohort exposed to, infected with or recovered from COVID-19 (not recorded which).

The CDR3 spells CASGGTYNEQFF. As DNA, the CDR3 is TGTGCCAGCGGGGGGACCTACAATGAGCAGTTCTTC. The rearrangement joins TRBV2 to TRBJ2-1; tentative D call: TRBD2 (6 bases). Trimming removed 8 bases from V and 2 bases from J, with 7 bases in between. The CDR3 extends over 12 amino acids. Germline-derived CDR1 and CDR2 are SNHLY and FYNNEI.

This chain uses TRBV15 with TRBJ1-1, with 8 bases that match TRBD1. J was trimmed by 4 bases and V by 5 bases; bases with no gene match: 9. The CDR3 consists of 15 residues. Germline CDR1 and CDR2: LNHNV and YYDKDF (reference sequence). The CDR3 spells CATSARTGRITEAFF. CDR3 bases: TGTGCCACCAGCGCTCGGACAGGGCGGATCACTGAAGCTTTCTTT.

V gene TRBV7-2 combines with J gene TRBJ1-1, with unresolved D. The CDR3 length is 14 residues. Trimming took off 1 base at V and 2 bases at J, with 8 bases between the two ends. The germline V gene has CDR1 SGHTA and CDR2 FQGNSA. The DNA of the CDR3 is TGTGCCAGCAGCTTAGATGAGGTAAACACTGAAGCTTTCTTT. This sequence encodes CASSLDEVNTEAFF.

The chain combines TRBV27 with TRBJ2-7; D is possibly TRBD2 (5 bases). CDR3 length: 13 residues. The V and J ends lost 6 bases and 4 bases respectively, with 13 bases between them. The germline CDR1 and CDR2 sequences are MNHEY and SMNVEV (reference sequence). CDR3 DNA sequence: TGTGCCAGCAGACAACTCGGGGATTACGAGCAGTACTTC. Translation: CASRQLGDYEQYF.

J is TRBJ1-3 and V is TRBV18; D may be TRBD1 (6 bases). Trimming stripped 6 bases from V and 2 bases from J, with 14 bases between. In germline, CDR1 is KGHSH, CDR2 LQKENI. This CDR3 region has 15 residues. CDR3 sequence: CASSVSGDPGNTIYF. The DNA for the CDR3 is TGTGCCAGCTCGGTCTCAGGGGATCCTGGAAACACCATATATTTT.

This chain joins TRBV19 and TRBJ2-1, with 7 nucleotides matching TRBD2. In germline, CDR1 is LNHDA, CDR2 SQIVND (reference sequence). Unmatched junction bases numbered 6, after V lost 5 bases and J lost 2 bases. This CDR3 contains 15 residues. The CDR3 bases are TGTGCCAGTAGTTTCTGGCGGGGGACCTACAATGAGCAGTTCTTC. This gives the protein CASSFWRGTYNEQFF.

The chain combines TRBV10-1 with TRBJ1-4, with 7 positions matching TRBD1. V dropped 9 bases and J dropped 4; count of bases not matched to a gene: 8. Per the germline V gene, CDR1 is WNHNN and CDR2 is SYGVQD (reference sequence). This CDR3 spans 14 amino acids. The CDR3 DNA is TGCGCCAGTAAAGCCCGGGACAGTAATGAAAAACTGTTTTTT. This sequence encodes CASKARDSNEKLFF.